This T cell receptor (beta chain) is from a study of Ad26.COV2.S vaccination and SARS-CoV-2 variants. Sequenced by immunoSEQ multiplex PCR; TCRdb stores in-frame clones only, minus some. The sample contains tens of thousands of clones, approximately 83% of which appear only once. Per the germline V gene, CDR1 is ENHRY and CDR2 is SYGVKD. V dropped 7 bases and J dropped 4; count of bases not matched to a gene: 7. The CDR3 has 13 residues. The clonotype originates from a human donor who had recovered from COVID-19. The sequenced sample was peripheral blood, obtained after recovery from COVID-19. The gene calls are TRBV10-3 and TRBJ2-7; 7 nucleotides line up with TRBD2. The CDR3 bases are TGTGCCATCAAGGGCGGGAGCGATTACGAGCAGTACTTC. This gives the protein CAIKGGSDYEQYF.